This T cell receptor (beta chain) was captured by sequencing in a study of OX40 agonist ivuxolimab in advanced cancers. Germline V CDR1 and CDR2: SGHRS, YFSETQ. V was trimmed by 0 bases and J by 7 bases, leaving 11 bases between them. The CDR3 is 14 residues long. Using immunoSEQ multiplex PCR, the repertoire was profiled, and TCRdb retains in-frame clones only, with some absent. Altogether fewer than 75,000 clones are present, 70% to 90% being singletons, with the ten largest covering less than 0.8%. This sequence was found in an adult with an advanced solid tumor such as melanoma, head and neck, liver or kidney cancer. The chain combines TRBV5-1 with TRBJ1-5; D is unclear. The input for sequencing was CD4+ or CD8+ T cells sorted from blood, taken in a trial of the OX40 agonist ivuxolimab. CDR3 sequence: CASSLDSLDQPQHF. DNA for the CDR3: TGCGCCAGCAGCTTGGACAGCCTCGACCAGCCCCAGCATTTT.